These 26 T cell receptor beta chains came from one sample sequenced in a study of T cells in Graves' hyperthyroidism and ophthalmopathy. It was RNA transcripts that yielded the amplified TCR beta CDR3 regions. The study used the HTBI primer set for a first-round RT-PCR of the TCR CDR3. MiXCR, applied by TCRdb to the multiplex PCR reads, yields one record per CDR3 protein. Among under 750,000 distinct CDR3 sequences listed, approximately 18% were seen once. Specimen: blood. The source is a woman aged 50 to 60 with Graves' hyperthyroidism that later progressed to Graves' ophthalmopathy.

The chain joins TRBV27 to TRBJ1-2; TRBD1 agrees at 9 bases. Per the germline V gene, CDR1 is MNHEY and CDR2 is SMNVEV (reference sequence). The CDR3 loop spans 14 amino acids. V was pared by 4 bases and J by 4 bases, with 4 bases of the junction left unmatched. The CDR3 here is CASSSGQGVYGYTF. The DNA for the CDR3 is TGTGCCAGCAGTTCGGGACAGGGTGTCTATGGCTACACCTTC.

This clonotype was counted at least ten times. The chain carries TRBV29-1 and TRBJ2-5; 8 positions agree with TRBD1. V trimming: 0 bases; J trimming: 4 bases; junction bases outside the gene matches: 1. CDR1 and CDR2 (germline): SQVTM, ANQGSEA. The CDR3 runs 13 residues. The CDR3 protein is CSVEDGTGETQYF. CDR3 DNA: TGCAGCGTTGAAGACGGGACAGGAGAGACCCAGTACTTC.

Worth noting for this clonotype: Being one base from a much bigger clone, this may be a read error. This CDR3 reads CASTDISGDTIYF. The CDR3 region has the DNA TGTGCCAGTACAGATATCTCTGGAGACACCATATATTTT. V usage is TRBV3-1 and J usage is TRBJ1-3; D gene uncertain. There are 13 residues in the CDR3. The V gene's germline CDR1 is LGHDT and CDR2 YNNKEL (reference sequence).

This clonotype was counted ten times or more. V is TRBV11-2 and J is TRBJ2-3, with 14 positions matching TRBD2. The CDR3 totals 17 residues. V lost 1 base and J lost 3; bases outside the gene matches: 3. Germline V gene data show CDR1 as SGHAT and CDR2 as FQNNGV. The CDR3 DNA reads as TGTGCCAGCAGCTTAGCGGGGACTAGCGGGGGAACAGATACGCAGTATTTT. Translation: CASSLAGTSGGTDTQYF.

This clonotype was seen a handful of times. The chain recombines TRBV7-2 with TRBJ1-1; no definite D call. There are 12 residues in the CDR3. V lost 8 bases, J lost 10 bases, and 17 bases lay in between. Germline CDR1 reads SGHTA; CDR2 reads FQGNSA. The CDR3 coding sequence is TGTGCCAGCGGTCAACAGCCACCTGGAGCTTTCTTT. Translated, it gives CASGQQPPGAFF. Full variable domain (missing parts from reference TRBV7-2 and TRBJ1-1): GAGVSQSPSNKVTEKGKDVELRCDPISGHTALYWYRQSLGQGLEFLIYFQGNSAPDKSGLPSDRFSAERTGGSVSTLTIQRTQQEDSAVYLCASGQQPPGAFFGQGTRLTVV.

This clonotype was detected many times. The V and J genes are TRBV11-2 and TRBJ2-1, with a possible D match to TRBD1 (6 bases). The CDR3 runs 16 residues. From germline, CDR1 is SGHAT and CDR2 FQNNGV. Trimming took 5 bases from V and 3 from J, leaving 17 bases between them. In DNA, the CDR3 is TGTGCCAGCAGCCTCCGTGGGGGCGATGACTACAATGAGCAGTTCTTC. Protein: CASSLRGGDDYNEQFF.

In regard to this clonotype: This clone may be a read error of a much larger clone one base away. Here the CDR3 DNA reads TGCAGTGCCTGGACAGGGAACCGGCCCCAGCATTTT. Residues: CSAWTGNRPQHF. The gene calls are TRBV20-1 and TRBJ1-5; 8 bases align to TRBD1. The germline V gene encodes CDR1 DFQATT and CDR2 SNEGSKA (reference sequence). The CDR3 covers 12 residues. With 6 bases clipped from V and 9 bases from J, the junction kept 7 bases outside the gene matches.

Only a few counts were recorded for this clonotype. The V gene is TRBV5-1, the J gene TRBJ1-1; 8 bases line up with TRBD1. Germline values: CDR1 SGHRS, CDR2 YFSETQ. V dropped 3 bases and J dropped 2; count of bases not matched to a gene: 6. There are 15 residues in the CDR3. CDR3 bases: TGCGCCAGCAGCTCCGACAGGGGCCATAACACTGAAGCTTTCTTT. Protein sequence: CASSSDRGHNTEAFF. The full variable domain, rest sourced from reference TRBV5-1 and TRBJ1-1, is KAGVTQTPRYLIKTRGQQVTLSCSPISGHRSVSWYQQTPGQGLQFLFEYFSETQRNKGNFPGRFSGRQFSNSRSEMNVSTLELGDSALYLCASSSDRGHNTEAFFGQGTRLTVV.

This clonotype was found many times. The chain links TRBV11-3 to TRBJ2-1, with D perhaps TRBD1 or TRBD2 (5 bases each). CDR3 length equals 15 residues. Germline V gene data show CDR1 as SGHNT and CDR2 as YENEEA. The V gene lost 2 bases and the J gene lost 8 bases, with 16 bases spanning the gap. The CDR3 nucleotides are TGTGCCAGCAGCTTAAGTGGAGGACAAGTCTATGAGCAGTTCTTC. Protein sequence: CASSLSGGQVYEQFF.

This clonotype was detected a few times. The V call is TRBV7-2, the J call TRBJ2-6, with D perhaps matching TRBD2 (6 bases). Germline CDR1 SGHTA, CDR2 FQGNSA. V lost 4 bases and J 2 bases, leaving 18 bases between the germline ends. The CDR3 is 18 residues long. The CDR3 sequence is CASSSPLGGVTGANVLTF. CDR3 coding DNA: TGTGCCAGCAGCTCCCCCCTGGGAGGAGTGACTGGGGCCAACGTCCTGACTTTC.

This clonotype was detected ten times or more. The chain combines TRBV2 with TRBJ1-1; no reliable D call. Germline lookup yields CDR1 SNHLY and CDR2 FYNNEI. CDR3 length equals 13 residues. The ends were cut back, 2 bases at V and 1 base at J, with 5 bases in the middle. CDR3: CASSEIRNTEAFF. CDR3 nucleotide sequence: TGTGCCAGCAGTGAAATTCGGAACACTGAAGCTTTCTTT.

Many counts were recorded for this clonotype. The rearrangement uses TRBV5-1 and TRBJ2-7; D ambiguous. Trimming shortened V by 2 bases and J by 0 bases, and 6 bases separated the two germline ends. The CDR3 loop spans 13 amino acids. Germline loops: CDR1 SGHRS, CDR2 YFSETQ. In DNA, the CDR3 is TGCGCCAGCAGCTTTACAAACTCCTACGAGCAGTACTTC. Its protein product is CASSFTNSYEQYF.

This chain joins TRBV12-3 or TRBV12-4 and TRBJ1-4, with a possible D match to TRBD1 (5 bases). The CDR3 spans 13 residues. The V end lost 9 bases, the J end lost 10 bases, and 18 bases lay between the germline ends. The CDR3, as DNA: TGTGCCAGTAAACAGCTGAGGGGTGGAAAACTGTTTTTT. Protein product: CASKQLRGGKLFF.

In its sample, this clonotype was seen a few times. The rearrangement uses TRBV5-1 and TRBJ1-2; maybe TRBD1 (5 bases). Per germline, CDR1 SGHRS and CDR2 YFSETQ. This CDR3 is built from 13 residues. The V gene lost 0 bases and the J gene lost 8 bases, with 11 bases spanning the gap. The CDR3, as DNA: TGCGCCAGCAGCTTGGCCACTGGGGACGGCTACACCTTC. It encodes CASSLATGDGYTF.

This clonotype was seen repeatedly, ten times or more. V gene TRBV11-2 combines with J gene TRBJ2-1; 7 nucleotides agree with TRBD2. Germline CDR1 is SGHAT and CDR2 is FQNNGV. CDR3 length: 15 residues. V shed 3 bases, J shed 5 bases, and the junction held 7 bases outside the gene matches. CDR3 nucleotides: TGTGCCAGCAGCTTGTCCCAGCGGGGAAACAATGAGCAGTTCTTC. Encoded protein: CASSLSQRGNNEQFF.

This sequence joins TRBV19 and TRBJ2-7; D remains unclear. The CDR3 is 13 residues long. Trimming pared 1 base from V and 3 bases from J, leaving 7 bases between. In germline, CDR1 is LNHDA, CDR2 SQIVND (reference sequence). The CDR3 protein is CASSIGPVYEQYF. DNA of the CDR3: TGTGCCAGTAGTATAGGGCCGGTCTACGAGCAGTACTTC.

This clonotype was counted at least ten times. The chain has TRBV18 and TRBJ2-7; the D gene is possibly TRBD1 (5 bases). The CDR3 is 16 amino acids. Germline V gene data show CDR1 as KGHSH and CDR2 as LQKENI. V was clipped by 0 bases and J by 3 bases, with 15 bases between them. The CDR3 sequence is CASSPPGRPRGYEQYF. The CDR3 nucleotides are TGTGCCAGCTCACCACCTGGACGACCTAGGGGCTACGAGCAGTACTTC.

The chain couples TRBV5-1 to TRBJ1-1, with 7 bases lining up with TRBD1. V was pared by 2 bases and J by 4 bases, with 5 bases of the junction left unmatched. Per germline, CDR1 SGHRS and CDR2 YFSETQ. The CDR3 runs 14 residues. The CDR3 region is CASSFTGDTTEAFF. The CDR3 nucleotides read TGCGCCAGCAGCTTCACAGGGGATACCACTGAAGCTTTCTTT.

This clonotype appeared many times. The rearrangement links TRBV3-1 to TRBJ1-1, with D hard to call. The CDR3 spans 13 residues. The germline gives CDR1 LGHDT, CDR2 YNNKEL (reference sequence). Trimming left V 5 bases short and J 7 bases short, with 14 bases between. The CDR3 loop reads CASSSRSGIEAFF. The CDR3 DNA is TGTGCCAGCAGCTCCCGTTCGGGGATTGAAGCTTTCTTT.

V usage is TRBV5-1 and J usage is TRBJ2-2; 11 bases agree with TRBD1. Germline lookup yields CDR1 SGHRS and CDR2 YFSETQ. There are 15 residues in the CDR3. The junction had 8 bases not matched to a gene; V was cut back by 6 bases and J by 7 bases. CDR3 loop: CASKAGQGVSGELFF. The CDR3, as DNA: TGCGCCAGCAAGGCGGGACAGGGGGTGAGCGGGGAGCTGTTTTTT.

The rearrangement joins TRBV12-3 or TRBV12-4 to TRBJ2-2; D possibly corresponds to TRBD1 (6 bases). This CDR3 region has 16 residues. Deletions cut 6 bases from V and 2 bases from J, with 16 bases between. The CDR3 loop is CASSRTGTPNTGELFF. In DNA form, the CDR3 reads TGTGCCAGCAGCCGTACCGGGACACCCAACACCGGGGAGCTGTTTTTT.

The V and J genes are TRBV7-9 and TRBJ1-5; D might be TRBD1 (5 bases). V was trimmed by 1 base and J by 0 bases, leaving 16 bases between them. Germline V gene data show CDR1 as SEHNR and CDR2 as FQNEAQ (reference sequence). This CDR3 region has 18 residues. The CDR3 DNA sequence: TGTGCCAGCAGCTTAGGGCAGGGTGGAAAACTTAGCAATCAGCCCCAGCATTTT. It translates to CASSLGQGGKLSNQPQHF.

This chain uses TRBV4-1 with TRBJ2-5, with D maybe TRBD2 (5 bases). Trimming left V 2 bases short and J 5 bases short, with 15 bases between. Per germline, CDR1 MGHRA and CDR2 YSYEKL. This CDR3 has 15 amino acids. The CDR3 region has the DNA TGCGCCAGCAGCCAATCTGACACGTCGGGGGAGACCCAGTACTTC. It translates to CASSQSDTSGETQYF.

For this clonotype: This may stem from a read error, because a much larger clone lies one nucleotide away. No conserved phenylalanine or tryptophan ends this CDR3, so it is likely a read error. This chain uses TRBV20-1 with TRBJ2-5; TRBD2 is a possible D gene (6 bases). The CDR3 runs to 13 residues. Germline V gene data show CDR1 as DFQATT and CDR2 as SNEGSKA (reference sequence). V lost 3 bases and J 5 bases, leaving 13 bases between the germline ends. CDR3 DNA sequence: TGCAGTGCTAGCGGGGGAATCGGGGAGACCCAGTACTCC. Protein sequence: CSASGGIGETQYS.

The chain links TRBV30 to TRBJ1-5; possibly TRBD1 for D (6 bases). The CDR3 contains 13 residues. The germline V gene has CDR1 GTSNPN and CDR2 SVGIG (reference sequence). V gave up 4 bases and J gave up 7 bases, with 14 bases separating them. DNA for the CDR3: TGTGCCTGGACCCATGGGGGGGGCCAGCCCCAGCATTTT. Its protein is CAWTHGGGQPQHF.

There are many counts of this clonotype. The gene calls are TRBV15 and TRBJ2-7; 7 bases fit TRBD1. Germline CDR1 LNHNV, CDR2 YYDKDF (reference sequence). V was pared by 3 bases and J by 7 bases, with 9 bases of the junction left unmatched. The CDR3 spans 14 residues. The CDR3 spells CATSRARGRPEQYF. The CDR3 DNA reads TGTGCCACCAGCAGGGCTAGGGGGCGGCCGGAGCAGTACTTC.